The T cell receptor (beta chain) described here comes from a study of OX40 agonist ivuxolimab in advanced cancers. Only in-frame clones appear in the TCRdb table, and some are missing; sequencing was by immunoSEQ multiplex PCR. The sample has around 69,000 clones; 65% to 90% are singletons. Germline V gene data show CDR1 as SGHRS and CDR2 as YFSETQ. V lost 4 bases and J 3 bases, leaving 19 bases between the germline ends. The CDR3 totals 16 residues. The genes are TRBV5-1 and TRBJ2-5, with D perhaps TRBD2 (6 bases). This sequence was found in an adult with an advanced solid tumor such as melanoma, head and neck, liver or kidney cancer. Material: CD4+ or CD8+ T cells sorted from blood, obtained in a trial of the OX40 agonist ivuxolimab. CDR3 nucleotides: TGCGCCAGCAGCAGGGCTCGGGCGGGGCCGAAAGAGACCCAGTACTTC. Protein: CASSRARAGPKETQYF.